This T cell receptor beta chain is drawn from a study of blood T cells in healthy people across ages (dated by TCRdb to about 2015). About the study as a whole: In model experiments, template switching captured about one uniquely barcoded TCR beta cDNA molecule for every two T cells. To track age-related changes in TCR beta repertoire diversity, the study relied on deep sequencing normalized with unique cDNA molecular identifiers. The donors were split into four age groups: young (average about 15 years), middle-aged (over 35), aged (roughly 68) and long-lived (under 90). To avoid experimental bias, donors of different ages were randomly spread across the sequencing lanes. For two donors (one aged 18 to 30 and one aged 80 or older), the study analyzed two additional independent replicas of 1 million unique cDNA reads from the same blood draw.

Per the germline V gene, SQVTM is the CDR1 and ANQGSEA is the CDR2. The junction carries 22 bases between V and J, which are trimmed by 7 bases and 1 base respectively. There are 16 amino acids in the CDR3, from cysteine to phenylalanine inclusive. The only DNA kept is the CDR3, 48 bases in frame from the first base. As regards this clonotype: No antigen is known for it. Per-nucleotide qualities are absent, and no much larger clonotype sits a single base away.

The donors were some 39 Caucasian individuals from Russia, aged 6 to 90 years, who were systemically healthy. Each donor gave about 9.8 milliliters of peripheral blood, drawn into EDTA-treated Vacutainer tubes. Ficoll-Paque density-gradient centrifugation was used to isolate PBMCs, with at least 6.5 million per sample. Trizol reagent was used to extract total RNA from the PBMCs, yielding at least 6 micrograms per sample. The percentages of naive CD45RAhigh/CD27high T cells were determined by flow cytometry on a PBMC aliquot from every donor. General findings and caveats noted by the study authors: Compared with the aged group, more naive CD4+ T cells, fewer expanded clones and increased TCR diversity were shown by the long-lived group, suggesting age selection. Because profiling used bulk unsorted PBMCs, naive and antigen-experienced compartments could not be compared conclusively. There was a strong correlation between observed TCR beta diversity and the percentage of naive T cells measured by flow cytometry. Observed TCR beta diversity per million T cells fell roughly linearly with age, and a significant reduction was already apparent by age roughly 40. Estimates of total diversity based on one million sequenced T cells were considered lower bounds and underestimates. Because the CMV infection status of the donors was unknown, age-related changes in expanded clonotypes may potentially have been confounded.

The library relied on 5' RACE. Sequencing instrument: Illumina HiSeq 2500. A second roughly 6 to 12 cycle PCR used a sample-barcoded 5' primer and a J-beta primer mix. A template-switch 5' adaptor carrying 12 random nucleotides introduced a unique molecular identifier onto each TCR beta cDNA molecule. At least 2.5 million CDR3-containing paired-end reads were obtained from each sample. First-strand cDNA synthesis was performed from all RNA using the Mint cDNA synthesis kit, with priming by a TRBC-specific oligonucleotide. Following uracil-DNA glycosylase treatment, all cDNA underwent a first 18-cycle PCR with the universal primers M1SS and BC2_uni_R. The authors' pipeline ran thus. Each sample was normalized by randomly selecting 1 million high-quality reads, each carrying a distinct molecular identifier. Instead of being binned into consensus sequences, reads with shared molecular identifiers were discarded. MiTCR, with a Q25 quality threshold and the strictest error-elimination algorithm, was used for CDR3 identification, clonotype clustering and error correction. Lower-bound total TCR beta diversity was estimated with a nonparametric unseen species model using Euler transformation. TCRdb reworked the public reads: Q25 trimming with fastp, MiXCR clone assembly, productive beta chains retained. CDR3 protein sequences are deduplicated, and each keeps its most common genes and DNA. V and J calls and clone size were set by TCRdb, not the authors. This sample gives hundreds of thousands of distinct CDR3 sequences in total; around 54% of them show up just once. The ten largest make up 30% to 40% of the sample.

Recombination linked TRBV29-1 to TRBJ1-2, and possibly TRBD1, on 5 matching bases. Sequencing input: blood. This TCR was recovered from a man in his 60s in good health. The CDR3 reads CSARSRGQGYNYGYTF. The DNA sequence is TGCAGCGCCCGCTCCCGGGGCCAGGGATATAACTATGGCTACACCTTC.